Following are 31 T cell receptor beta chains from one sample sequenced in a study of CD8 T cells in ankylosing spondylitis. Study-wide points: Blood from ankylosing spondylitis patients appeared to carry a characteristic roughly eight-variant TCR beta motif.

Their specific antigens are unknown. TCRdb re-analysed the 5' RACE reads in MiXCR, keeping a single row per CDR3 protein. The table records 470,000 or so distinct CDR3 sequences, roughly 26% of them present only once. The specimen sequenced was blood, either unsorted or a sorted T cell fraction (not recorded which). All receptors derive from a male donor with ankylosing spondylitis.

This clonotype was detected once. V gene TRBV29-1 combines with J gene TRBJ1-2; TRBD1 matches at 7 bases. CDR1 and CDR2 from the germline V gene are SQVTM and ANQGSEA. V was clipped by 6 bases and J by 5 bases; unmatched bases: 9. The CDR3 totals 13 residues. Here the CDR3 reads CSVGTGVGYGYTF. The CDR3 DNA follows: TGCAGCGTGGGAACAGGGGTAGGGTATGGCTACACCTTC.

This clonotype was observed a handful of times. This chain uses TRBV20-1 with TRBJ2-5; 7 bases fit TRBD2. Germline V CDR1 and CDR2: DFQATT, SNEGSKA (reference sequence). The CDR3 totals 12 residues. V dropped 4 bases and J dropped 4; count of bases not matched to a gene: 3. The CDR3 nucleotides are TGCAGTGCTACAGCGGGACTAGAGACCCAGTACTTC. Its translation is CSATAGLETQYF.

The CDR3 is CASSVARNNEQFF. DNA for the CDR3: TGTGCCAGCAGTGTCGCGCGAAACAATGAGCAGTTCTTC. This chain uses TRBV2 with TRBJ2-1; no firm D call. This CDR3 comprises 13 residues. V shed 4 bases and J shed 5 bases, with 9 bases lying between them. Germline V gene lookup returns CDR1 SNHLY and CDR2 FYNNEI. Full variable domain (outside the CDR3, taken from reference TRBV2 and TRBJ2-1): EPEVTQTPSHQVTQMGQEVILRCVPISNHLYFYWYRQILGQKVEFLVSFYNNEISEKSEIFDDQFSVERPDGSNFTLKIRSTKLEDSAMYFCASSVARNNEQFFGPGTRLTVL.

This clonotype was observed a handful of times. This rearrangement joins TRBV18 to TRBJ2-3; 11 bases line up with TRBD2. The CDR3 is 16 amino acids. CDR1 is KGHSH, CDR2 LQKENI, per germline. The junction had 8 bases not matched to a gene; V was cut back by 3 bases and J by 6 bases. The CDR3 region has the DNA TGTGCCAGCTCACCCTGGACTAGCGGGTTGAGGGATACGCAGTATTTT. Protein: CASSPWTSGLRDTQYF.

This clonotype was recorded at least ten times. The gene calls are TRBV3-1 and TRBJ1-3; D gene ambiguous. The germline CDR1 and CDR2 sequences are LGHDT and YNNKEL (reference sequence). V was cut by 4 bases and J by 11 bases, with 15 bases left in between. The CDR3 sequence is 13 residues long. CDR3 bases: TGTGCCAGCAGCCGACTTGAGTCTGAGTCCATATATTTT. Its translation is CASSRLESESIYF.

The chain recombines TRBV4-1 with TRBJ1-2; 12 bases are a match to TRBD1. Per germline, CDR1 MGHRA and CDR2 YSYEKL. The CDR3 has 17 amino acids. Losses at the gene ends were 2 bases for V and 2 bases for J; bases not matched to a gene: 6. This CDR3 reads CASSQPGQGASNYGYTF. CDR3 sequence (DNA): TGCGCCAGCAGCCAACCGGGACAGGGGGCCTCCAACTATGGCTACACCTTC.

The chain links TRBV7-2 to TRBJ1-5; no firm D call. CDR1 is SGHTA, CDR2 FQGNSA, per germline. V was cut by 2 bases and J by 4 bases, with 9 bases left in between. CDR3 size: 14 residues. The CDR3 DNA reads TGTGCCAGCAGCTTAATCGGCCGGAATCAGCCCCAGCATTTT. Residues: CASSLIGRNQPQHF.

The table lists this clonotype with a few counts. The CDR3 DNA reads as TGTGCCAGCAGCTCAGGACGGAAGTTGAACACTGAAGCTTTCTTT. Its translation: CASSSGRKLNTEAFF. The chain employs TRBV7-9 and TRBJ1-1; D is uncertain. The CDR3 extends over 15 amino acids. Germline CDR1 SEHNR, CDR2 FQNEAQ (reference sequence). V was clipped by 4 bases and J by 0 bases, with 12 bases between them.

The chain joins TRBV10-2 to TRBJ2-5; unclear D gene. This CDR3 contains 16 residues. Germline V CDR1 and CDR2: WSHSY, SAAADI. The V gene lost 3 bases and the J gene lost 5 bases, with 19 bases spanning the gap. This CDR3 reads CASSDKAYDGEETQYF. DNA of the CDR3: TGCGCCAGCAGTGATAAAGCGTACGACGGCGAGGAGACCCAGTACTTC.

This clonotype was seen more than once but under ten times. The V and J genes are TRBV5-1 and TRBJ2-6, with D unresolved. V dropped 2 bases and J dropped 0 bases, with 12 bases sitting between them. CDR1 and CDR2 (germline): SGHRS, YFSETQ. The CDR3 length is 17 residues. The CDR3 nucleotides are TGCGCCAGCAGCTTTACAGATTTAGGCTCTGGGGCCAACGTCCTGACTTTC. Residues: CASSFTDLGSGANVLTF.

The chain combines TRBV7-9 with TRBJ2-3, with D uncertain. There are 12 residues in the CDR3. From germline, CDR1 is SEHNR and CDR2 FQNEAQ (reference sequence). V lost 10 bases to trimming and J lost 2 bases, with 10 bases between them. CDR3: CAISADTDTQYF. CDR3 DNA sequence: TGTGCCATCTCGGCAGACACAGATACGCAGTATTTT.

The chain uses TRBV3-1 and TRBJ2-7; TRBD2 might be the D (7 bases). V was clipped by 2 bases and J by 2 bases, with 10 bases between them. The CDR3 spans 14 residues. From germline, CDR1 is LGHDT and CDR2 YNNKEL (reference sequence). The CDR3 reads CASSQSGTPYEQYF. The CDR3 DNA follows: TGTGCCAGCAGCCAAAGCGGGACACCCTACGAGCAGTACTTC.

Only a few counts were recorded for this clonotype. The chain is built from TRBV3-1 and TRBJ2-7, with 9 positions matching TRBD2. This CDR3 comprises 13 residues. V trimming: 6 bases; J trimming: 0 bases; junction bases outside the gene matches: 0. CDR1 and CDR2 (germline): LGHDT, YNNKEL (reference sequence). The CDR3: CASSSGSSYEQYV. CDR3 DNA sequence: TGTGCCAGCAGTAGCGGGAGCTCCTACGAGCAGTACGTC.

The J gene is TRBJ2-3, the V gene TRBV5-1; 10 positions match TRBD1. V gave up 4 bases and J gave up 5 bases; unmatched junction bases: 4. Germline assignment: CDR1 SGHRS and CDR2 YFSETQ. CDR3 length: 14 amino acids. The CDR3 spells CASSQGQGQDTQYF. In nucleotides, the CDR3 is TGCGCCAGCAGCCAGGGACAGGGGCAAGATACGCAGTATTTT.

The chain recombines TRBV11-3 with TRBJ2-1; D is undetermined. The length of the CDR3 is 13 residues. CDR1 SGHNT and CDR2 YENEEA come from the germline V gene. The V end lost 2 bases, the J end lost 8 bases, and 10 bases lay between the germline ends. The CDR3 protein is CASSLHQLDEQFF. The CDR3 DNA reads as TGTGCCAGCAGCTTACATCAACTGGATGAGCAGTTCTTC.

J is TRBJ2-5 and V is TRBV5-1, with a possible D match to TRBD2 (7 bases). Deletions cut 2 bases from V and 1 base from J, with 15 bases between. Per the germline V gene, CDR1 is SGHRS and CDR2 is YFSETQ. The CDR3 sequence is 16 residues long. The CDR3 here is CASSFSLGGAQETQYF. As DNA, the CDR3 is TGCGCCAGCAGCTTCTCGTTAGGGGGGGCCCAAGAGACCCAGTACTTC.

This clonotype was recorded at least ten times. The chain links TRBV4-1 to TRBJ1-2; D is possibly TRBD1 (6 bases). The CDR3 sequence is 16 residues long. Trimming left V 4 bases short and J 2 bases short, with 17 bases between. Per the germline V gene, CDR1 is MGHRA and CDR2 is YSYEKL. Written as DNA, the CDR3 is TGCGCCAGCAGCCGGGGGGGCTTAAGTGTCAACTATGGCTACACCTTC. It yields the protein CASSRGGLSVNYGYTF.

The chain links TRBV20-1 to TRBJ2-4; D is unclear. This CDR3 region has 14 residues. Germline V gene data show CDR1 as DFQATT and CDR2 as SNEGSKA (reference sequence). The V and J ends lost 3 bases and 1 base respectively, with 10 bases between them. In nucleotides, the CDR3 is TGCAGTGCTAGTTCTGGAACGGCCAAAAACATTCAGTACTTC. Its protein product is CSASSGTAKNIQYF.

The gene calls are TRBV5-6 and TRBJ2-2; the D gene could be TRBD1 or TRBD2 (5 bases each). V was clipped by 5 bases and J by 6 bases, with 20 bases between them. The CDR3 has 16 amino acids. Germline V gene data show CDR1 as SGHDT and CDR2 as YYEEEE. In DNA form, the CDR3 reads TGTGCCAGCAGTCCGGGTGGGACCATAATATCCGGGGAGCTGTTTTTT. It codes for CASSPGGTIISGELFF.

In its sample, this clonotype was seen many times. V usage is TRBV20-1 and J usage is TRBJ1-4; TRBD1 is a possible D gene (5 bases). Trimming took off 3 bases at V and 6 bases at J, with 17 bases between the two ends. Per germline, CDR1 DFQATT and CDR2 SNEGSKA (reference sequence). The CDR3 contains 15 residues. CDR3 region: CSASGGPGLDEKLFF. The CDR3 region has the DNA TGCAGTGCTAGTGGCGGTCCGGGACTGGATGAAAAACTGTTTTTT.

The V gene is TRBV6-5, the J gene TRBJ1-1; 8 bases line up with TRBD1. The CDR3 length is 12 residues. The trim removed 6 bases at V and 7 bases at J, leaving 4 bases unmatched. Per the germline V gene, CDR1 is MNHEY and CDR2 is SVGAGI. CDR3 residues: CASSHRGSEAFF. CDR3 in DNA: TGTGCCAGCAGCCACAGGGGGAGTGAAGCTTTCTTT.

In its sample, this clonotype was seen many times. The rearrangement joins TRBV5-1 to TRBJ2-5; D is unresolved. Looked up from germline, CDR1 is SGHRS and CDR2 is YFSETQ. V lost 7 bases and J lost 0, with 13 bases in between. This CDR3 has 14 residues. CDR3 sequence (DNA): TGCGCCAGCGCCTCGGCTTCATACCAAGAGACCCAGTACTTC. Amino acid sequence: CASASASYQETQYF. Looking up the rest from reference TRBV5-1 and TRBJ2-5 gives the full variable domain: KAGVTQTPRYLIKTRGQQVTLSCSPISGHRSVSWYQQTPGQGLQFLFEYFSETQRNKGNFPGRFSGRQFSNSRSEMNVSTLELGDSALYLCASASASYQETQYFGPGTRLLVL.

The rearrangement links TRBV5-1 to TRBJ1-1; no firm D call. Germline CDR1 and CDR2: SGHRS and YFSETQ. V gave up 4 bases and J gave up 2 bases, with 9 bases separating them. This CDR3 has 13 amino acids. CDR3 DNA: TGCGCCAGCAGCGGTAGATCAAACACTGAAGCTTTCTTT. As protein: CASSGRSNTEAFF.

This clonotype has more than one count but fewer than ten. This chain uses TRBV5-1 with TRBJ2-7, with 13 positions matching TRBD2. This CDR3 contains 18 residues. CDR1 and CDR2 (germline): SGHRS, YFSETQ. V lost 4 bases to trimming and J lost 0 bases; unmatched junction nucleotides: 10. The CDR3 coding sequence is TGCGCCAGCAGCGACCCACTAGCGGGAGGGTTCAGCTCCTACGAGCAGTACTTC. Amino acid sequence: CASSDPLAGGFSSYEQYF.

This clonotype was observed a handful of times. This chain connects TRBV5-1 to TRBJ2-5, with D unclear. This CDR3 has 15 amino acids. The germline gives CDR1 SGHRS, CDR2 YFSETQ. Between the trimmed V and J ends, which lost 0 bases and 7 bases, there was a span of 16 bases. The CDR3 protein is CASSLGSFDAGTQYF. The CDR3 coding sequence is TGCGCCAGCAGCTTGGGAAGCTTCGATGCTGGGACCCAGTACTTC.

The gene calls are TRBV7-6 and TRBJ2-1, with 10 bases lining up with TRBD1. There are 14 residues in the CDR3. Trimming removed 5 bases from V and 7 bases from J; junction bases left unmatched: 5. CDR1 is SGHVS, CDR2 FNYEAQ, per germline. This chain's CDR3 is CASSPKDRGNEQFF. As DNA, the CDR3 is TGTGCCAGCAGCCCCAAGGACAGGGGGAATGAGCAGTTCTTC.

There are a few counts of this clonotype. This chain joins TRBV3-1 and TRBJ2-7; no reliable D call. Trimming removed 1 base from V and 6 bases from J, with 10 bases in between. This CDR3 spans 13 amino acids. The germline V gene encodes CDR1 LGHDT and CDR2 YNNKEL (reference sequence). The CDR3 DNA sequence: TGTGCCAGCAGCCAAGGAGAAGGGTCCGAGCAGTACTTC. Residues: CASSQGEGSEQYF.

Only a few counts were recorded for this clonotype. V is TRBV27 and J is TRBJ2-5; 9 bases are shared with TRBD2. The length of the CDR3 is 13 residues. CDR1 is MNHEY and CDR2 is SMNVEV in the germline V gene (reference sequence). Trimming cost V 3 bases and J 4 bases; bases outside gene matches: 0. The CDR3 DNA is TGTGCCAGCAGTTTTAGCGGGAGAGAGACCCAGTACTTC. Protein: CASSFSGRETQYF.

This clonotype was observed a handful of times. The chain recombines TRBV20-1 with TRBJ2-1; D is possibly TRBD2 (6 bases). Trimming took off 3 bases at V and 6 bases at J, with 12 bases between the two ends. In germline, CDR1 is DFQATT, CDR2 SNEGSKA (reference sequence). This CDR3 has 13 amino acids. This CDR3 is CSASPGTPNEQFF. CDR3 coding DNA: TGCAGTGCTAGTCCCGGGACTCCCAATGAGCAGTTCTTC.

Points on this clonotype: In this CDR3 the conserved last residue, phenylalanine or tryptophan, is missing, so a read error is likely. The chain carries TRBV24-1 and TRBJ2-1; D unclear. Germline CDR1 and CDR2: KGHDR and SFDVKD. This CDR3 has 15 amino acids. Trimming left V 3 bases short and J 9 bases short, with 17 bases between. The CDR3 protein is CATSDQTRSTGEQFI. The CDR3 DNA reads as TGTGCCACCAGTGATCAGACTCGATCCACGGGTGAGCAGTTCATC.

The gene calls are TRBV3-1 and TRBJ2-7, with TRBD2 matching 10 bases. The V and J ends lost 4 bases and 4 bases, in that order; junction bases with no gene match: 1. Looked up from germline, CDR1 is LGHDT and CDR2 is YNNKEL (reference sequence). The CDR3 contains 13 residues. In DNA, the CDR3 is TGTGCCAGCAGCCCTAGCGGGAGATACGAGCAGTACTTC. Translation gives CASSPSGRYEQYF.